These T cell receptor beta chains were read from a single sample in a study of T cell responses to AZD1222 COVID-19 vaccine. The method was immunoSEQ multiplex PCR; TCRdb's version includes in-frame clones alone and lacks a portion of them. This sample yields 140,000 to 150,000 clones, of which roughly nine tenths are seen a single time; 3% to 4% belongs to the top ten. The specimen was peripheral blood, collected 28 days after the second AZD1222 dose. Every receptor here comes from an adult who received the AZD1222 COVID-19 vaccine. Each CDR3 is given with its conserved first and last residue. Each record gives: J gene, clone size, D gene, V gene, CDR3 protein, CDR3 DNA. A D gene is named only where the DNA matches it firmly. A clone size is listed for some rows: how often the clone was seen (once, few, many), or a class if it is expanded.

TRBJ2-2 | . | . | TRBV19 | CASSKFGELFF | TGTGCCAGTAGTAAGTTCGGGGAGCTGTTTTTT
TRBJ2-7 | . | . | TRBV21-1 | CASSLKTGNIYEQYF | TGTGCCAGCAGCCTTAAGACAGGAAATATCTACGAGCAGTACTTC
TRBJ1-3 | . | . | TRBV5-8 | CASSLVGRYSGNTIYF | TGTGCCAGCAGCTTGGTTGGCAGGTACTCTGGAAACACCATATATTTT
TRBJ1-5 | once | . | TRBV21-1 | CASSKIARTSHQPQHF | TGTGCCAGCAGCAAAATCGCGCGCACTAGCCATCAGCCCCAGCATTTT
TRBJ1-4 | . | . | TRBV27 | CASSFPNRTDNEKLFF | TGTGCCAGCAGCTTCCCCAACAGGACCGATAATGAAAAACTGTTTTTT
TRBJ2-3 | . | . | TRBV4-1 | CASSQEASTQYF | TGCGCCAGCAGCCAAGAGGCTAGCACGCAGTATTTT
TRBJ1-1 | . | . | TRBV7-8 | CASIPTRAMNTEAFF | TGTGCCAGCATCCCAACCCGCGCCATGAACACTGAAGCTTTCTTT
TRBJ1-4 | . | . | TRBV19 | CASSIQATNEKLFF | TGTGCCAGTAGTATTCAGGCAACTAATGAAAAACTGTTTTTT
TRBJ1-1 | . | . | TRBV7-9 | CASRTSGGMNTEAFF | TGTGCCAGCAGGACAAGCGGTGGAATGAACACTGAAGCTTTCTTT
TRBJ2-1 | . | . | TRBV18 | CASSPVSSDHNEQFF | TGTGCCAGCTCACCGGTTAGTAGCGACCACAATGAGCAGTTCTTC
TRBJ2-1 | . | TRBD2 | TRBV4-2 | CASSQELAGGHNEQFF | TGTGCCAGCAGCCAGGAACTAGCGGGAGGCCACAATGAGCAGTTCTTC
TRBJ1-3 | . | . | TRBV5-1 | CASSLPRDSGNTIYF | TGCGCCAGCAGCTTGCCCAGGGACTCTGGAAACACCATATATTTT
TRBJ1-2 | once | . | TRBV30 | CALNSPASGNF | TGTGCCTTAAACAGTCCAGCCTCGGGAAACTTC
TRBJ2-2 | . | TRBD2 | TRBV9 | CASSTRTSANTGELFF | TGTGCCAGCAGCACTCGGACTAGCGCGAACACCGGGGAGCTGTTTTTT
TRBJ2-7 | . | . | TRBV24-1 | CATSDPGEYEQYF | TGTGCCACCAGTGATCCTGGGGAATACGAGCAGTACTTC